Listed below are T cell receptor beta chains from one sample, sequenced in a study of T cell responses to AZD1222 COVID-19 vaccine. Only in-frame clones appear in the TCRdb table, and some are missing; sequencing was by immunoSEQ multiplex PCR. The sample lists 130,000 to 150,000 clones; approximately 89% were seen once. The input for sequencing was peripheral blood, taken on day 0 of AZD1222 vaccination. Receptor source: an adult in good health. CDR3s include the opening cysteine and the closing phenylalanine or tryptophan. Each record gives: J gene, clone size, D gene, V gene, CDR3 DNA, CDR3 protein. The D gene is left open where the match is weak. Clone size is not always given. Where it is, it says once, few, many or a class for expanded clones.

TRBJ2-1	.	.	TRBV10-1	TGCGCCAGCAGTGAGGGGGTGGCCTACAATGAGCAGTTCTTC	CASSEGVAYNEQFF
TRBJ1-4	.	.	TRBV7-2	TGTGCCAGCAGCTTAACTAATGAAAAACTGTTTTTT	CASSLTNEKLFF
TRBJ2-7	.	.	TRBV30	TGTGCCTCCACGCGACAGACAAACCTCTACGAGCAGTACTTC	CASTRQTNLYEQYF
TRBJ1-1	.	.	TRBV15	TGTGCCACCAGCAGAGAGGGGATGGTAGACACTGAAGCTTTCTTT	CATSREGMVDTEAFF
TRBJ1-4	.	.	TRBV2	TGTGCCAGCAGTGAAGCGGGTAGGGTTGGAGAAAAACTGTTTTTT	CASSEAGRVGEKLFF
TRBJ2-4	few	.	TRBV6-5	TGTGCCAGCAGCGAGGGGTCCGAGGGGAACATTCAGTACTTC	CASSEGSEGNIQYF
TRBJ1-2	.	.	TRBV7-3	TGTGCCAGCAGCTTACAGGGAAAAGGGGACTATGGCTACACCTTC	CASSLQGKGDYGYTF
TRBJ1-5	.	TRBD1	TRBV4-3	TGCGCCAGCAGCCAAAGCCCCACAGGGGACAATCAGCCCCAGCATTTT	CASSQSPTGDNQPQHF
TRBJ1-1	.	.	TRBV5-5	TGTGCCAGCAGCTTGGGGGCGGGGGCTGTTAAAGCTTTCTTT	CASSLGAGAVKAFF
TRBJ2-1	.	.	TRBV6-5	TGTGCCAGCAGCCGCCGACTAGGCCATGAGCAGTTCTTC	CASSRRLGHEQFF
TRBJ1-1	once	.	TRBV27	TGTGCCAGCAGTACCTGGGGGACTGAAGCTTTCTTT	CASSTWGTEAFF
TRBJ1-5	.	TRBD1	TRBV19	TGTGCCAGTACGACAGGGTTCAATCAGCCCCAGCATTTT	CASTTGFNQPQHF
TRBJ1-5	once	.	TRBV6-2/TRBV6-3	TGTGCCAGCAGTGGGGACGCGCATCAGCCCCAGCATTTT	CASSGDAHQPQHF
TRBJ2-1	.	TRBD2	TRBV27	TGTGCCAGCGCGACTACTAGCGGGAGGGCTCCGTTCTTC	CASATTSGRAPFF
TRBJ1-1	.	.	TRBV4-1	TGCGCCAGCAGCCGTGGACAGCACACTGAAGCTTTCTTT	CASSRGQHTEAFF
TRBJ1-5	.	TRBD1	TRBV25-1	TGTGCCAGCAGTGAATTGGGGACAGGGGACAATCAGCCCCAGCATTTT	CASSELGTGDNQPQHF
TRBJ2-3	.	.	TRBV24-1	TGTGCCACCCGGGGGCTTACAGATACGCAGTATTTT	CATRGLTDTQYF
TRBJ1-4	.	.	TRBV19	TGTGCCAGTAAGGCCCGGTGGGATGAAAAACTGTTTTTT	CASKARWDEKLFF
TRBJ1-2	.	.	TRBV3-1/TRBV3-2	TGTGCCAGCAGCCAAGATTTGGGACACAACTATGGCTACACCTTC	CASSQDLGHNYGYTF
TRBJ2-5	.	.	TRBV20-1	TGCAGGGGGACGGACCAAGAGACCCAGTACTTC	CRGTDQETQYF
TRBJ2-2	once	.	TRBV6-5	TGTGCCAGCGCCGGGAGTGTCACCGGGGAGCTGTTTTTT	CASAGSVTGELFF
TRBJ1-1	.	TRBD1	TRBV9	TGTGCCAGCAGCGTACAGGGGGCGAGCACTGAAGCTTTCTTT	CASSVQGASTEAFF